Each of the 3 T cell receptor beta chains below was sequenced from the same sample in a study of CD8 T cells in ankylosing spondylitis. One entry per CDR3 protein results from TCRdb running MiXCR on the 5' RACE reads. The data show around 40,000 distinct CDR3 sequences, less than 3% seen once. Sequencing input: blood, either unsorted or a sorted T cell fraction (not recorded which). These receptors were collected from a male donor with ankylosing spondylitis or in good health (not recorded which).

This clonotype was seen ten or more times. This chain links TRBV9 with TRBJ1-3; D unresolved. The CDR3 consists of 15 residues. Germline loops: CDR1 SGDLS, CDR2 YYNGEE. V was pared by 4 bases and J by 4 bases, with 15 bases between. CDR3 region: CASSREGVSGNTIYF. The CDR3 region has the DNA TGTGCCAGCAGCCGGGAGGGAGTATCCGGAAACACCATATATTTT.

Many counts were recorded for this clonotype. The rearrangement joins TRBV9 to TRBJ1-2, with a tentative D call TRBD1 (6 bases). There are 15 residues in the CDR3. Trimming cost V 0 bases and J 4 bases, with 13 bases left between them. The germline V gene has CDR1 SGDLS and CDR2 YYNGEE. In DNA form, the CDR3 reads TGTGCCAGCAGCGTAGTAGTGGACAGTCTCTATGGCTACACCTTC. Protein: CASSVVVDSLYGYTF. The full variable domain, its missing parts supplied by reference TRBV9 and TRBJ1-2, is DSGVTQTPKHLITATGQRVTLRCSPRSGDLSVYWYQQSLDQGLQFLIQYYNGEERAKGNILERFSAQQFPDLHSELNLSSLELGDSALYFCASSVVVDSLYGYTFGSGTRLTVV.

This clonotype was found many times. The rearrangement links TRBV9 to TRBJ2-7; 9 positions match TRBD2. CDR3 length: 13 amino acids. Germline loops: CDR1 SGDLS, CDR2 YYNGEE. The junction had 1 base not matched to a gene; V was cut back by 4 bases and J by 2 bases. The CDR3 region is CASSTSGPYEQYF. Here the CDR3 DNA reads TGTGCCAGCAGCACTAGCGGGCCCTACGAGCAGTACTTC.